The next 17 T cell receptor beta chains were all read from a single sample in a study of shared clonotypes between healthy human individuals. Libraries were prepared by immunoSEQ multiplex PCR; TCRdb keeps only in-frame clonotypes and omits some of them. The top ten hold more than 0.1% of the sample, which has some 2,000,000 clones, around 95% seen once. The source material was naive CD4+ T cells sorted from blood. Subset specified: CD45RA+ positively selected. These receptors all stem from a young man in good health.

The chain links TRBV10-3 to TRBJ2-7, with 8 bases matching TRBD2. The V gene's germline CDR1 is ENHRY and CDR2 SYGVKD. CDR3 length equals 15 residues. J was trimmed by 6 bases and V by 0 bases; bases with no gene match: 7. The CDR3 protein is CAISESRGGFGEQYF. The CDR3 DNA reads as TGTGCCATCAGTGAGTCCCGGGGGGGTTTTGGCGAGCAGTACTTC.

This rearrangement joins TRBV5-1 to TRBJ2-7, with D maybe TRBD2 (6 bases). The V gene's germline CDR1 is SGHRS and CDR2 YFSETQ. The CDR3 consists of 18 residues. Trimming took off 2 bases at V and 2 bases at J, with 23 bases between the two ends. The CDR3 spells CASSLFKGPGDSAYEQYF. CDR3 in DNA: TGCGCCAGCAGCTTATTTAAGGGTCCGGGAGACTCGGCCTACGAGCAGTACTTC.

The gene calls are TRBV25-1 and TRBJ2-1; tentatively, D is TRBD1 or TRBD2 (5 bases each). Germline CDR1 MGHDK, CDR2 SYGVNS. The CDR3 extends over 15 amino acids. Trimming removed 2 bases from V and 4 bases from J, with 12 bases in between. In DNA form, the CDR3 reads TGTGCCAGCAGTGAACGGGGCAGGGTATACAATGAGCAGTTCTTC. Protein sequence: CASSERGRVYNEQFF.

V and J are TRBV6-5 and TRBJ1-6, with D maybe TRBD1 (5 bases). The length of the CDR3 is 14 residues. Trimming removed 5 bases from V and 6 bases from J, with 11 bases in between. The V gene's germline CDR1 is MNHEY and CDR2 SVGAGI. The CDR3 reads CASSAGFGNSPLHF. As DNA, the CDR3 is TGTGCCAGCAGTGCAGGGTTTGGTAATTCACCCCTCCACTTT.

The CDR3 region has the DNA TGCGCCAGCAGGAATGGACAGCCTCAGTTGAACACCGGGGAGCTGTTTTTT. This encodes CASRNGQPQLNTGELFF. The chain has TRBV5-1 and TRBJ2-2; maybe TRBD1 (6 bases). The CDR3 has 17 residues. Trimming shortened V by 5 bases and J by 1 base, and 18 bases separated the two germline ends. Germline V lookup: CDR1 SGHRS, CDR2 YFSETQ. Based on the CDR3 plus reference TRBV5-1 and TRBJ2-2, the full variable domain is KAGVTQTPRYLIKTRGQQVTLSCSPISGHRSVSWYQQTPGQGLQFLFEYFSETQRNKGNFPGRFSGRQFSNSRSEMNVSTLELGDSALYLCASRNGQPQLNTGELFFGEGSRLTVL.

The chain recombines TRBV6-5 with TRBJ2-2; 10 bases agree with TRBD2. The CDR3 is made up of 16 amino acids. CDR1 is MNHEY and CDR2 is SVGAGI in the germline V gene. Trimming removed 4 bases from V and 2 bases from J; junction bases left unmatched: 4. The CDR3 nucleotides read TGTGCCAGCAGTTCGCGACTAGCGGGTAACACCGGGGAGCTGTTTTTT. Protein product: CASSSRLAGNTGELFF.

The chain is built from TRBV6-6 and TRBJ2-1; TRBD2 matches 7 bases. The germline CDR1 and CDR2 sequences are MNHNY and SVGAGI (reference sequence). The CDR3 runs to 16 residues. With 2 bases clipped from V and 8 bases from J, the junction kept 12 bases outside the gene matches. CDR3 residues: CASSYRVAGKGDEQFF. The DNA for the CDR3 is TGTGCCAGCAGTTACCGTGTAGCGGGCAAAGGCGATGAGCAGTTCTTC.

The chain carries TRBV7-2 and TRBJ2-5; 8 bases fit TRBD2. Germline lookup yields CDR1 SGHTA and CDR2 FQGNSA. With 7 bases clipped from V and 4 bases from J, the junction kept 17 bases outside the gene matches. The CDR3 totals 17 residues. CDR3 loop: CASKTSGVAGRRETQYF. The CDR3 DNA sequence: TGTGCCAGCAAAACAAGCGGCGTAGCGGGAAGAAGAGAGACCCAGTACTTC.

The V call is TRBV10-3, the J call TRBJ1-2; 10 bases align to TRBD1. V was pared by 5 bases and J by 7 bases, with 4 bases of the junction left unmatched. The germline V gene has CDR1 ENHRY and CDR2 SYGVKD. The CDR3 spans 13 residues. As DNA, the CDR3 is TGTGCCATCAGTCCGGGACAGGGGACTGGCTACACCTTC. Translation gives CAISPGQGTGYTF.

The J gene is TRBJ1-1, the V gene TRBV5-1, with TRBD1 identical over 9 bases. With 5 bases clipped from V and 4 bases from J, the junction kept 6 bases outside the gene matches. CDR1 is SGHRS and CDR2 is YFSETQ in the germline V gene. The CDR3 is 14 residues long. The CDR3 protein is CASRTGGSGTEAFF. Here the CDR3 DNA reads TGCGCCAGCAGAACAGGGGGCAGTGGCACTGAAGCTTTCTTT.

V gene TRBV11-3 combines with J gene TRBJ2-5; the D gene is possibly TRBD1 (6 bases). The CDR3 totals 16 residues. CDR1 and CDR2 (germline): SGHNT, YENEEA. V dropped 2 bases and J dropped 2 bases, with 15 bases sitting between them. Written as DNA, the CDR3 is TGTGCCAGCAGCTTAACCCCGGACAGTCCACAAGAGACCCAGTACTTC. Translating gives CASSLTPDSPQETQYF.

The chain has TRBV9 and TRBJ2-7; TRBD1 matches 7 bases. The CDR3 spans 15 residues. The junction had 13 bases not matched to a gene; V was cut back by 3 bases and J by 7 bases. The germline CDR1 and CDR2 sequences are SGDLS and YYNGEE. CDR3 sequence (DNA): TGTGCCAGCAGCGCCGCCGGGACAGTGGGTCGGGAGCAGTACTTC. It yields the protein CASSAAGTVGREQYF.

As concerns this clone: The same CDR3 also results from other DNA sequences found in this sample. The chain employs TRBV19 and TRBJ1-6; TRBD1 agrees at 10 bases. The CDR3 is 14 residues long. The V gene end was trimmed by 5 bases and the J gene end by 5 bases; junction bases not matched to a gene: 0. Germline V gene data show CDR1 as LNHDA and CDR2 as SQIVND (reference sequence). The CDR3 bases are TGTGCCAGTAGTGGACAGGGGGATAATTCACCCCTCCACTTT. Protein product: CASSGQGDNSPLHF. Filled out from reference TRBV19 and TRBJ1-6, the complete variable domain reads DGGITQSPKYLFRKEGQNVTLSCEQNLNHDAMYWYRQDPGQGLRLIYYSQIVNDFQKGDIAEGYSVSREKKESFPLTVTSAQKNPTAFYLCASSGQGDNSPLHFGNGTRLTVT.

Remarks on this clone: Additional DNA sequences in this sample encode the identical CDR3. The rearrangement joins TRBV27 to TRBJ1-1; no definite D call. This CDR3 region has 13 residues. Germline values: CDR1 MNHEY, CDR2 SMNVEV (reference sequence). Deletions cut 3 bases from V and 1 base from J, with 6 bases between. The chain's CDR3 is CASSLSRNTEAFF. DNA for the CDR3: TGTGCCAGCAGTTTGAGCAGGAACACTGAAGCTTTCTTT.

V is TRBV30 and J is TRBJ1-4; 9 nucleotides match TRBD1. V was clipped by 2 bases and J by 7 bases; unmatched bases: 5. This CDR3 has 14 residues. Germline V CDR1 and CDR2: GTSNPN, SVGIG (reference sequence). CDR3: CAWSSGQGLEKLFF. The CDR3 DNA follows: TGTGCCTGGAGTTCAGGACAGGGGCTTGAAAAACTGTTTTTT.

The sample holds one count of this clone. CDR3 in amino acids: CASRGDRKGNSPLHF. The CDR3 region has the DNA TGTGCCAGCAGGGGGGACAGGAAGGGTAATTCACCCCTCCACTTT. This rearrangement joins TRBV28 to TRBJ1-6, with 8 nucleotides matching TRBD1. V trimming: 6 bases; J trimming: 6 bases; junction bases outside the gene matches: 7. CDR3 length: 15 residues. Germline values: CDR1 MDHEN, CDR2 SYDVKM.

The genes are TRBV10-3 and TRBJ2-7; 8 bases map to TRBD1. Germline CDR1 and CDR2: ENHRY and SYGVKD. V lost 7 bases and J lost 3; bases outside the gene matches: 5. This CDR3 spans 13 amino acids. In nucleotides, the CDR3 is TGTGCCATCACTCCCGACAGGGGCTACGAGCAGTACTTC. This translates into CAITPDRGYEQYF.